Described below is a single T cell receptor beta chain sequence and its context. The data were taken from a study of blood T cell repertoires in COVID-19. Method: immunoSEQ multiplex PCR; TCRdb's copy keeps in-frame clones and lacks some. There are approximately 180,000 clones in the sample; roughly 84% occur only once, and 5.5% to 8% lies in the top ten. This CDR3 has 17 amino acids. Germline V gene data show CDR1 as SGHTA and CDR2 as FQGTGA. Trimming pared 5 bases from V and 2 bases from J, leaving 16 bases between. The source of this sequence is a woman in her forties with COVID-19, enrolled during active disease. Sequences were obtained from peripheral blood. The J gene is TRBJ2-6, the V gene TRBV7-3; possibly TRBD2 for D (6 bases). CDR3: CASSPGQAGTGANVLTF. CDR3 DNA sequence: TGTGCCAGCAGCCCCGGACAAGCGGGTACTGGGGCCAACGTCCTGACTTTC.